These 21 T cell receptor beta chains originate from one sample sequenced in a study of CD8+CD57+ T cells in acquired aplastic anemia. The template used for profiling TCR beta VDJ and CDR3 was genomic DNA. TCRdb used MiXCR to reprocess the reads, holding one entry per CDR3 protein. The sample contains hundreds of thousands of distinct CDR3 sequences, around 68% of which appear only once. Sequenced: sorted CD4+, CD8+, or CD8+CD57+ T cells (not recorded which) from PBMCs. These receptors came from a human donor in good health, serving as a control.

Remarks on this clonotype: The junction and the germline gene differ at one end; a read error may be behind it. The V and J genes are TRBV7-6 and TRBJ2-5; D is possibly TRBD2 (5 bases). CDR1 and CDR2 (germline): SGHVS, FNYEAQ. There are 13 residues in the CDR3. The DNA for the CDR3 is TGTGCCAGCAGCTCCATCGGCGGGCCCGGTGAGCACTTT. It encodes CASSSIGGPGEHF.

Turning to this clonotype: This CDR3 is missing its conserved last phenylalanine or tryptophan, likely due to a read error. Because the CDR3's place on the DNA is in doubt, the DNA is left out and the CDR3 is given as listed by TCRdb. The chain carries TRBV7-9 and TRBJ2-7; the table's D call, TRBD2, was not checked against the DNA. The germline gives CDR1 SEHNR, CDR2 FQNEAQ (reference sequence). The CDR3 has 13 residues if both end residues are counted. The CDR3: CASTRRQGPYGYT.

The chain carries TRBV20-1 and TRBJ1-2, with 7 bases identical to TRBD1. This CDR3 has 12 residues. Germline assignment: CDR1 DFQATT and CDR2 SNEGSKA (reference sequence). J was trimmed by 2 bases and V by 6 bases; bases with no gene match: 3. Written as DNA, the CDR3 is TGCAGTGCCTCGGACAGGAACTATGGCTACACCTTC. Protein product: CSASDRNYGYTF.

This clonotype was seen repeatedly, ten times or more. This chain uses TRBV6-6 with TRBJ1-1, with TRBD1 identical over 7 bases. J lost 1 base, V lost 7 bases, and 9 bases had no gene match. This CDR3 has 15 residues. CDR1 MNHNY and CDR2 SVGAGI come from the germline V gene (reference sequence). The CDR3 DNA reads TGTGCCAGCATACGACAGGGACTAAAGAACACTGAAGCTTTCTTT. Residues: CASIRQGLKNTEAFF.

This clonotype was picked up many times. The chain uses TRBV5-1 and TRBJ2-7; no definite D call. The germline CDR1 and CDR2 sequences are SGHRS and YFSETQ. The CDR3 is 14 amino acids. The V gene lost 7 bases and the J gene lost 4 bases, with 18 bases spanning the gap. The CDR3 DNA is TGCGCCAGCGGCTCCAGTCAAGGTCCTTACGAGCAGTACTTC. This codes for CASGSSQGPYEQYF.

The rearrangement uses TRBV5-1 and TRBJ2-7; D gene unclear. V was shortened by 2 bases and J by 2 bases, with 14 bases between the two germline ends. Germline V gene data show CDR1 as SGHRS and CDR2 as YFSETQ. The CDR3 sequence is 15 residues long. The CDR3 nucleotides read TGCGCCAGCAGCTTCCTAGGCCAAGAGACCTACGAGCAGTACTTC. This sequence encodes CASSFLGQETYEQYF.

The chain uses TRBV5-1 and TRBJ1-6; D uncertain. The germline gives CDR1 SGHRS, CDR2 YFSETQ. The CDR3 length is 13 residues. V lost 0 bases and J lost 15, with 13 bases in between. CDR3 residues: CASSLGLDQDLHF. The CDR3 DNA reads as TGCGCCAGCAGCTTGGGGCTGGACCAAGACCTCCACTTT.

This clonotype was picked up a small number of times. The chain has TRBV24-1 and TRBJ2-7; D possibly corresponds to TRBD2 (6 bases). The CDR3 spans 13 residues. Looked up from germline, CDR1 is KGHDR and CDR2 is SFDVKD. The V end was cut by 10 bases, the J end by 3 bases, with 15 bases between. The CDR3 coding sequence is TGTGCCACGGGGGGAGAAGGAGGCTACGAGCAGTACTTC. It is translated as CATGGEGGYEQYF.

There are many counts of this clonotype. The genes are TRBV6-2 or TRBV6-3 and TRBJ1-5; D possibly corresponds to TRBD1 (5 bases). CDR3 length equals 16 residues. From germline, CDR1 is MNHEY and CDR2 SVGEGT. V lost 4 bases and J lost 2, with 15 bases in between. The CDR3 coding sequence is TGTGCCAGCAGTTCGATTCAGGGCAGGGGCAATCAGCCCCAGCATTTT. It is translated as CASSSIQGRGNQPQHF.

With respect to this clonotype: This may stem from a read error, because a much larger clone lies one nucleotide away. The rearrangement uses TRBV5-1 and TRBJ1-3; perhaps TRBD1 as D (5 bases). V lost 0 bases and J lost 1, with 20 bases in between. Germline loops: CDR1 SGHRS, CDR2 YFSETQ. There are 19 residues in the CDR3. The CDR3: CASSLGFLGGVGSGNTIYF. The CDR3 nucleotides are TGCGCCAGCAGCTTGGGCTTTCTCGGGGGAGTCGGTTCTGGAAACACCATATATTTT.

This clonotype appeared many times. V and J are TRBV5-1 and TRBJ1-3; D is unresolved. From germline, CDR1 is SGHRS and CDR2 YFSETQ. This CDR3 comprises 12 residues. With 7 bases removed from V and 0 bases from J, the gap between germline ends came to 5 bases. CDR3 loop: CASRASGNTIYF. In DNA form, the CDR3 reads TGCGCCAGCCGGGCCTCTGGAAACACCATATATTTT.

The chain couples TRBV7-3 to TRBJ2-7; D ambiguous. Germline-derived CDR1 and CDR2 are SGHTA and FQGTGA. The CDR3 has 14 amino acids. The ends were cut back, 3 bases at V and 9 bases at J, with 18 bases in the middle. The CDR3 sequence is CASSFASGGDPQYF. The CDR3 nucleotides read TGTGCCAGCAGCTTCGCGTCGGGTGGCGACCCGCAGTACTTC.

V gene TRBV29-1 combines with J gene TRBJ2-7; maybe TRBD2 (6 bases). The CDR3 sequence is 14 residues long. Looked up from germline, CDR1 is SQVTM and CDR2 is ANQGSEA. Trimming removed 5 bases from V and 5 bases from J, with 19 bases in between. As DNA, the CDR3 is TGCAGCGTTCTGGGGGGAAACGGCAAGAACGAGCAGTACTTC. It yields the protein CSVLGGNGKNEQYF.

This clonotype came up a few times. V gene TRBV2 combines with J gene TRBJ2-7; the D gene could be TRBD1 or TRBD2 (5 bases each). Trimming removed 11 bases from V and 4 bases from J, with 15 bases in between. CDR3 length: 12 residues. Germline lookup yields CDR1 SNHLY and CDR2 FYNNEI. CDR3 DNA sequence: TGTGCCGGCCTGGGGGAACGGTACGAGCAGTACTTC. This codes for CAGLGERYEQYF.

This chain joins TRBV7-2 and TRBJ1-3; D ambiguous. The germline gives CDR1 SGHTA, CDR2 FQGNSA. The CDR3 runs to 15 residues. Trimming removed 2 bases from V and 16 bases from J, with 24 bases in between. CDR3: CASSLPDYPGNNQYF. CDR3 nucleotide sequence: TGTGCCAGCAGCTTACCAGACTACCCAGGAAATAACCAGTATTTT.

The genes are TRBV7-2 and TRBJ1-1; the D is unclear. Germline values: CDR1 SGHTA, CDR2 FQGNSA. The CDR3 is 13 amino acids. Trimming stripped 5 bases from V and 5 bases from J, with 12 bases between. The CDR3 sequence: CASSKTLGTEAFF. CDR3 sequence (DNA): TGTGCCAGCAGCAAAACTCTGGGAACTGAAGCTTTCTTT.

J is TRBJ1-2 and V is TRBV12-3 or TRBV12-4, with 8 positions matching TRBD1. V shed 6 bases and J 2 bases; nucleotides not matched to a gene: 11. This CDR3 has 16 amino acids. CDR3 sequence (DNA): TGTGCCAGCAGCACCCTGACAGGGGATAGGAACTATGGCTACACCTTC. Protein sequence: CASSTLTGDRNYGYTF.

The rearrangement joins TRBV5-1 to TRBJ1-2; 8 bases agree with TRBD1. CDR3 length: 17 amino acids. CDR1 and CDR2 (germline): SGHRS, YFSETQ. The V gene end was trimmed by 4 bases and the J gene end by 0 bases; junction bases not matched to a gene: 11. The CDR3 DNA follows: TGCGCCAGCAGCCCTCGGACAGGGCCGACGACTAACTATGGCTACACCTTC. Translating gives CASSPRTGPTTNYGYTF.

The V call is TRBV20-1, the J call TRBJ2-3; TRBD2 agrees at 7 bases. The germline V gene encodes CDR1 DFQATT and CDR2 SNEGSKA (reference sequence). The CDR3 spans 14 residues. V shed 7 bases, J shed 4 bases, and the junction held 11 bases outside the gene matches. CDR3 residues: CSGFGGSSSDTQYF. The CDR3 DNA reads as TGCAGTGGTTTCGGGGGGAGTTCCTCAGATACGCAGTATTTT.

About this clonotype itself: The junction differs from germline at one of its ends, possibly a read error. This chain joins TRBV10-3 and TRBJ1-6; tentatively, D is TRBD1 (5 bases). The CDR3 covers 12 residues. Germline lookup yields CDR1 ENHRY and CDR2 SYGVKD. The CDR3 reads CAIGDSDSPIEF. CDR3 sequence (DNA): TGTGCCATCGGAGACAGCGATTCACCCATCGAATTT.

This chain links TRBV10-3 with TRBJ1-6; TRBD1 aligns across 10 bases. The ends lost 6 bases at V and 8 bases at J; junction bases unmatched: 4. Germline CDR1 is ENHRY and CDR2 is SYGVKD. The CDR3 spans 14 residues. The CDR3 sequence: CAIRIGTGDSPLHF. The DNA of the CDR3 is TGTGCCATCAGGATCGGGACAGGGGATTCACCCCTCCACTTT.